These 26 T cell receptor beta chains were all obtained from the same sample, sequenced in a study of CD8+CD57+ T cells in acquired aplastic anemia. Genomic DNA was employed as the template in profiling TCR beta VDJ and CDR3. In TCRdb, the reads were re-called with MiXCR into one record per CDR3 protein. Among about 160,000 distinct CDR3 sequences listed, about 70% were seen once. The patients chosen for sequencing had shown expansion of CD8+CD57+ cells (detected by flow cytometry). Sequenced sample: sorted CD4+, CD8+, or CD8+CD57+ T cells (not recorded which) from PBMCs. These receptor sequences come from a human donor with aplastic anemia.

This clonotype came up a few times. V usage is TRBV7-6 and J usage is TRBJ2-7, with unresolved D. The CDR3 is made up of 13 amino acids. With 0 bases removed from V and 5 bases from J, the gap between germline ends came to 8 bases. CDR1 SGHVS and CDR2 FNYEAQ come from the germline V gene. DNA for the CDR3: TGTGCCAGCAGCTTAGCGCATGGTAACGAGCAGTACTTC. It codes for CASSLAHGNEQYF. Combining the CDR3 with reference TRBV7-6 and TRBJ2-7 gives the whole variable domain GAGVSQSPRYKVTKRGQDVALRCDPISGHVSLYWYRQALGQGPEFLTYFNYEAQQDKSGLPNDRFSAERPEGSISTLTIQRTEQRDSAMYRCASSLAHGNEQYFGPGTRLTVT.

CDR3 amino acids: CASKGEGAWGTGELFF. The DNA of the CDR3 is TGTGCCAGCAAGGGTGAGGGAGCATGGGGCACCGGGGAGCTGTTTTTT. The chain couples TRBV2 to TRBJ2-2; D possibly corresponds to TRBD2 (5 bases). CDR1 is SNHLY, CDR2 FYNNEI, per germline. V lost 7 bases and J lost 4, with 19 bases in between. CDR3 length: 16 amino acids.

This clonotype appeared once. The chain uses TRBV7-6 and TRBJ2-3, with 12 positions matching TRBD2. V trimming: 5 bases; J trimming: 3 bases; junction bases outside the gene matches: 3. Per germline, CDR1 SGHVS and CDR2 FNYEAQ. There are 15 residues in the CDR3. This CDR3 is CASSLTSGRTDTQYF. CDR3 coding DNA: TGTGCCAGCAGCCTGACTAGCGGGAGAACAGATACGCAGTATTTT.

This clonotype has just a few counts. The chain uses TRBV3-1 and TRBJ1-5; D unclear. V was trimmed by 1 base and J by 10 bases, leaving 2 bases between them. This CDR3 has 10 residues. Per the germline V gene, CDR1 is LGHDT and CDR2 is YNNKEL (reference sequence). The CDR3 here is CASSQVPQHF. CDR3 coding DNA: TGTGCCAGCAGCCAAGTTCCCCAGCATTTT.

This chain joins TRBV29-1 and TRBJ2-3, with D hard to call. V lost 7 bases to trimming and J lost 1 base, with 9 bases between them. Germline V CDR1 and CDR2: SQVTM, ANQGSEA. The CDR3 spans 12 residues. Here the CDR3 reads CSGIDGTDTQYF. In DNA, the CDR3 is TGCAGCGGAATCGACGGCACAGATACGCAGTATTTT.

The chain links TRBV20-1 to TRBJ2-3; the match to TRBD2 covers 10 bases. CDR3 length: 15 residues. In germline, CDR1 is DFQATT, CDR2 SNEGSKA (reference sequence). V lost 4 bases and J lost 2; bases outside the gene matches: 6. CDR3 DNA sequence: TGCAGTGCTATGCCGACTAGCGGGTACACAGATACGCAGTATTTT. Amino acids: CSAMPTSGYTDTQYF.

J is TRBJ2-7 and V is TRBV4-1; D remains unclear. The CDR3 covers 13 residues. V was shortened by 2 bases and J by 0 bases, with 5 bases between the two germline ends. The germline CDR1 and CDR2 sequences are MGHRA and YSYEKL. CDR3 residues: CASSQSSSYEQYF. CDR3 in DNA: TGCGCCAGCAGCCAATCCAGCTCCTACGAGCAGTACTTC.

The chain has TRBV2 and TRBJ1-1; D is unclear. The germline CDR1 and CDR2 sequences are SNHLY and FYNNEI. V lost 2 bases and J 1 base, leaving 8 bases between the germline ends. The CDR3 loop spans 14 amino acids. CDR3 loop: CASSESMANTEAFF. The CDR3 DNA reads TGTGCCAGCAGTGAATCTATGGCGAACACTGAAGCTTTCTTT.

This clonotype was detected only once. Sequence at one end of the junction differs from germline and may be a read error. The gene calls are TRBV29-1 and TRBJ1-1; D uncertain. The CDR3 spans 15 residues. Germline CDR1 SQVTM, CDR2 ANQGSEA. This chain's CDR3 is CSVPSSHTVNSEAFF. CDR3 DNA sequence: TGCAGCGTCCCTTCATCACACACAGTAAACAGTGAAGCTTTCTTT.

In its sample, this clonotype was seen a few times. The chain carries TRBV6-5 and TRBJ2-5, with 7 nucleotides matching TRBD2. The CDR3 consists of 17 residues. CDR1 is MNHEY, CDR2 SVGAGI, per germline. The trim removed 7 bases at V and 2 bases at J, leaving 16 bases unmatched. CDR3 amino acids: CASKVLGGTILQETQYF. DNA for the CDR3: TGTGCCAGCAAAGTGCTGGGGGGGACCATTCTTCAAGAGACCCAGTACTTC.

This chain connects TRBV7-8 to TRBJ2-1; D gene uncertain. Germline-derived CDR1 and CDR2 are SGHVS and FQNEAQ. Between the trimmed V and J ends, which lost 6 bases and 5 bases, there was a span of 11 bases. The CDR3 runs to 13 residues. DNA for the CDR3: TGTGCCAGCAGTCTCTATACAAACAATGAGCAGTTCTTC. As protein: CASSLYTNNEQFF.

The chain has TRBV6-4 and TRBJ2-5; D is possibly TRBD2 (7 bases). Germline V gene data show CDR1 as MRHNA and CDR2 as SNTAGT. CDR3 size: 15 residues. Trimming cost V 2 bases and J 1 base, with 11 bases left between them. The CDR3 here is CASSDGGGPQETQYF. The CDR3 region has the DNA TGTGCCAGCAGTGACGGCGGGGGCCCCCAAGAGACCCAGTACTTC.

V and J are TRBV4-3 and TRBJ2-7, with D hard to call. Trimming removed 0 bases from V and 2 bases from J, with 11 bases in between. The CDR3 consists of 15 residues. The germline V gene encodes CDR1 LGHNA and CDR2 YSLEER. CDR3 bases: TGCGCCAGCAGCCAAGATCACAAGGCGACCTACGAGCAGTACTTC. The encoded protein is CASSQDHKATYEQYF.

The V call is TRBV20-1, the J call TRBJ2-7; D gene ambiguous. V gave up 3 bases and J gave up 0 bases, with 9 bases separating them. The CDR3 runs 13 residues. The germline CDR1 and CDR2 sequences are DFQATT and SNEGSKA (reference sequence). This CDR3 reads CSASGRSSYEQYF. The CDR3 coding sequence is TGCAGTGCTAGTGGCCGGTCCTCCTACGAGCAGTACTTC.

The gene calls are TRBV7-9 and TRBJ1-3; TRBD1 is a possible D gene (5 bases). The length of the CDR3 is 15 residues. Deletions cut 1 base from V and 5 bases from J, with 12 bases between. Germline V gives CDR1 SEHNR, CDR2 FQNEAQ (reference sequence). CDR3 nucleotide sequence: TGTGCCAGCAGCTTAGGTTTGCCAGGGAGAAACACCATATATTTT. It is translated as CASSLGLPGRNTIYF.

This clonotype showed up just a few times. This chain uses TRBV12-3 or TRBV12-4 with TRBJ2-3; D gene uncertain. The CDR3 length is 11 residues. The V gene lost 3 bases and the J gene lost 6 bases, with 4 bases spanning the gap. The CDR3 DNA sequence: TGTGCCAGCAGTTTTGGGGATACGCAGTATTTT. The encoded protein is CASSFGDTQYF.

Concerning this clonotype: A read error may account for a junction end that differs from germline. The CDR3 is CAIGTTYGQYF. The CDR3 region has the DNA TGTGCCATCGGGACAACCTACGGGCAGTACTTC. The V and J genes are TRBV10-3 and TRBJ2-7; possible D gene TRBD1, 6 bases. CDR3 length equals 11 residues. Looked up from germline, CDR1 is ENHRY and CDR2 is SYGVKD.

This chain uses TRBV2 with TRBJ1-6; D not resolved. Germline V gene lookup returns CDR1 SNHLY and CDR2 FYNNEI. Trimming cost V 2 bases and J 6 bases, with 8 bases left between them. This CDR3 spans 14 amino acids. This CDR3 reads CASSETPFNSPLHF. CDR3 nucleotide sequence: TGTGCCAGCAGTGAAACCCCCTTTAATTCACCCCTCCACTTT.

This chain uses TRBV29-1 with TRBJ1-5; unclear D gene. Germline V lookup: CDR1 SQVTM, CDR2 ANQGSEA. V shed 6 bases and J shed 0 bases, with 9 bases lying between them. This CDR3 contains 13 residues. CDR3 in amino acids: CSVGRDSNQPQHF. The CDR3 DNA reads as TGCAGCGTCGGGAGGGATAGCAATCAGCCCCAGCATTTT.

This chain links TRBV9 with TRBJ1-5; D remains unclear. This CDR3 is built from 13 residues. The germline V gene has CDR1 SGDLS and CDR2 YYNGEE. V was shortened by 2 bases and J by 5 bases, with 8 bases between the two germline ends. Written as DNA, the CDR3 is TGTGCCAGCAGCGTTGACCCCGATCAGCCCCAGCATTTT. As protein: CASSVDPDQPQHF.

The chain couples TRBV2 to TRBJ2-5; D is unclear. Germline assignment: CDR1 SNHLY and CDR2 FYNNEI. The CDR3 totals 12 residues. With 2 bases removed from V and 5 bases from J, the gap between germline ends came to 6 bases. The CDR3 reads CASSETSETQYF. The CDR3 DNA is TGTGCCAGCAGTGAAACTTCTGAGACCCAGTACTTC. Full variable domain (remainder filled in from reference TRBV2 and TRBJ2-5): EPEVTQTPSHQVTQMGQEVILRCVPISNHLYFYWYRQILGQKVEFLVSFYNNEISEKSEIFDDQFSVERPDGSNFTLKIRSTKLEDSAMYFCASSETSETQYFGPGTRLLVL.

This sequence joins TRBV25-1 and TRBJ2-6; the D call may be TRBD1 or TRBD2 (5 bases each). V was clipped by 3 bases and J by 2 bases, with 14 bases between them. This CDR3 comprises 17 residues. Germline V CDR1 and CDR2: MGHDK, SYGVNS. Here the CDR3 reads CASSELEGRAGANVLTF. DNA of the CDR3: TGTGCCAGCAGTGAGTTAGAGGGCAGGGCTGGGGCCAACGTCCTGACTTTC.

This rearrangement joins TRBV3-1 to TRBJ1-5, with D hard to call. The CDR3 runs 12 residues. Trimming removed 0 bases at V and 9 bases at J, with 6 bases between. From germline, CDR1 is LGHDT and CDR2 YNNKEL (reference sequence). CDR3 residues: CASSQDGLPQHF. The DNA for the CDR3 is TGTGCCAGCAGCCAAGATGGTCTGCCCCAGCATTTT.

This clonotype was seen more than once but under ten times. This sequence joins TRBV24-1 and TRBJ2-3; a possible D gene is TRBD2 (6 bases). Germline CDR1 reads KGHDR; CDR2 reads SFDVKD. V dropped 6 bases and J dropped 2 bases, with 11 bases sitting between them. The CDR3 sequence is 14 residues long. CDR3 in DNA: TGTGCCACCAGTTGGGAGGAAGTCACAGATACGCAGTATTTT. Its protein product is CATSWEEVTDTQYF.

This clonotype was seen only a few times. This chain connects TRBV4-1 to TRBJ1-2, with 7 positions matching TRBD1. With 0 bases clipped from V and 8 bases from J, the junction kept 9 bases outside the gene matches. This CDR3 has 15 amino acids. Germline values: CDR1 MGHRA, CDR2 YSYEKL. The CDR3 is CASSQDGRGLRGYTF. CDR3 DNA sequence: TGCGCCAGCAGCCAAGACGGAAGGGGGCTGAGGGGCTACACCTTC.

The genes are TRBV6-4 and TRBJ2-7; 12 bases are shared with TRBD1. Germline CDR1 and CDR2: MRHNA and SNTAGT. Trimming at V came to 5 bases and at J to 6 bases, leaving 8 bases not matched to a gene. The CDR3 spans 15 residues. CDR3 loop: CASSTGTGGASEQYF. In DNA, the CDR3 is TGTGCCAGCAGTACCGGGACAGGGGGCGCGTCCGAGCAGTACTTC.